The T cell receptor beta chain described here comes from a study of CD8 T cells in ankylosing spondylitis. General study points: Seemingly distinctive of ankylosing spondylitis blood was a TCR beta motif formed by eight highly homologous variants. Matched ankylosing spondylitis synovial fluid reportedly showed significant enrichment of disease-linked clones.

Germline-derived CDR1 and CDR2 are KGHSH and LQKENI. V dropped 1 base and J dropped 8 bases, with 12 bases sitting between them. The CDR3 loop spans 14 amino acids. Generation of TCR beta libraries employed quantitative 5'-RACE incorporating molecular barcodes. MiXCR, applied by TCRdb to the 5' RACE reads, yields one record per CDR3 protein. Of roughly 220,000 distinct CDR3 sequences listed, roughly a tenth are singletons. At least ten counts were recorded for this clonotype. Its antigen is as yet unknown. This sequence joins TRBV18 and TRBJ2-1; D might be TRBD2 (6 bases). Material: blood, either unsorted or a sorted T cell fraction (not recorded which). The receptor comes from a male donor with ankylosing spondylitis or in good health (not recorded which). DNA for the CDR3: TGTGCCAGCTCACCACGACCCGGGGAGGATGAGCAGTTCTTC. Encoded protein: CASSPRPGEDEQFF.